The text below deals with one T cell receptor beta chain. The sample originates from a study of T cells in localized non-small cell lung cancer. CDR1 SGHDT and CDR2 YYEEEE come from the germline V gene. Trimming took off 0 bases at V and 0 bases at J, with 10 bases between the two ends. This CDR3 is 16 amino acids long. Clones were read by immunoSEQ multiplex PCR, and TCRdb kept only the in-frame ones, dropping some. The data show about 28,000 clones, about 90% seen once. This TCR was sampled from a woman between 18 and 49 years old with stage I lung adenocarcinoma. The starting material was peripheral blood, obtained before any cancer treatment. The genes are TRBV5-6 and TRBJ1-3, with D hard to call. As DNA, the CDR3 is TGTGCCAGCAGCTTGGGTGACATCCTCTCTGGAAACACCATATATTTT. This codes for CASSLGDILSGNTIYF.